One and the same sample provided the 29 T cell receptor beta chains below, sequenced in a study of CD8+ T cells in alopecia areata. Sorting of pooled cutaneous lymph node cells used CD4, CD8alpha, NKG2D, NKG2ACE and other markers. Extraction and reverse transcription of RNA yielded cDNA as the sequencing template. The assay was immunoSEQ multiplex PCR, and TCRdb's table has in-frame clones only and misses some. The sample includes about 9,000 clones, none of them occurring once. The material sequenced was CD8+ T cells sorted from a lymph node. These receptors came from a C3H/HeJ mouse with alopecia areata. For this strain, the MHC haplotype corresponds to H2-k.

A few counts support this clone. Genes here carry mouse names. Sequencing ends 4 residues short of the CDR3 end; the germline J gene provides the rest. The chain carries TRBV13-2 and TRBJ1-1; D might be TRBD1 (5 bases). V was trimmed by 2 bases and J by 4 bases, leaving 9 bases between them. Germline V gene lookup returns CDR1 NNHNN and CDR2 SYGAGS (reference sequence). The CDR3 is made up of 13 amino acids. CDR3 sequence: CASGEWGSTEVFF. Incomplete CDR3 DNA: TGTGCCAGCGGTGAATGGGGGAGCACA.

By sample fraction, this clone is medium-sized. Genes and germline come from the mouse. The CDR3 end is not reached by the read, which stops 4 residues before it; the germline J gene fills it in. The chain carries TRBV17 and TRBJ2-7, with 7 bases that match TRBD1. The CDR3 runs 13 residues. Per germline, CDR1 MNHDT and CDR2 YYDKIL. V gave up 2 bases and J gave up 3 bases; unmatched junction bases: 1. The CDR3 loop is CASSRRTGYEQYF. The DNA read from the CDR3 is TGTGCTAGCAGTAGAAGGACAGGCTAT. The whole variable domain, remainder taken from reference TRBV17 and TRBJ2-7, is DTTVKQNPRYKLARVGKPVNLICSQTMNHDTMYWYQKKPNQAPKLLLFYYDKILNREADTFEKFQSSRPNNSFCSLYIGSAGLEYSAMYLCASSRRTGYEQYFGPGTRLTVL.

This clone is medium-sized in the sample. Here the gene names and germline are mouse. The read is 4 residues too short to cover the CDR3 end, so that end is filled in from the germline J gene. J is TRBJ2-1 and V is TRBV1, with 7 bases identical to TRBD1. This CDR3 is 14 amino acids long. Germline CDR1 NSQYPW, CDR2 LRSPGD (reference sequence). V was clipped by 1 base and J by 3 bases; unmatched bases: 0. CDR3 bases read: TGCACCTGCAGTGCAGGACAGGGCTATGCT. It specifies CTCSAGQGYA. The entire CDR3 protein is CTCSAGQGYAEQFF. The full variable domain, in which reference TRBV1 and TRBJ2-1 provide the parts outside the CDR3, is VTLLEQNPRWRLVPRGQAVNLRCILKNSQYPWMSWYQQDLQKQLQWLFTLRSPGDKEVKSLPGADYLATRVTDTELRLQVANMSQGRTLYCTCSAGQGYAEQFFGPGTRLTVL.

This clone was picked up many times. Gene names are mouse gene names. The CDR3 end falls 4 residues outside the read, so it is completed with the germline J gene. The V call is TRBV13-2, the J call TRBJ2-2, with 9 positions matching TRBD1. The V segment lost 2 bases and the J segment 0 bases; nucleotides outside the gene matches: 5. This CDR3 region has 17 residues. The germline V gene has CDR1 NNHNN and CDR2 SYGAGS (reference sequence). The CDR3 bases that were read are TGTGCCAGCGGTGACGGAGACAGGGGGGCAAACACCGGG. The encoded protein is CASGDGDRGANTG. Given in full, the CDR3 is CASGDGDRGANTGQLYF.

This clone was found many times. All gene names here are mouse names. The CDR3 goes on 4 residues after the read ends, and that part is filled in from the germline J gene. The chain joins TRBV13-1 to TRBJ2-1; 13 positions agree with TRBD2. CDR3 length equals 16 residues. Trimming cost V 4 bases and J 3 bases; bases outside gene matches: 4. Germline-derived CDR1 and CDR2 are NSHNY and SYGAGN. CDR3 residues: CASSPGLGGSYAEQFF. CDR3 bases read: TGTGCCAGCAGTCCGGGACTGGGGGGGAGCTATGCT.

This clone was observed at least ten times. Genes and germline are mouse. The read ends 4 residues early relative to the CDR3; the germline J gene fills the gap. The chain carries TRBV12-2 and TRBJ2-7; 8 bases are shared with TRBD2. CDR1 is SGHLS and CDR2 is HYDKME in the germline V gene. CDR3 size: 13 residues. The DNA read from the CDR3 is TGTGCCAGCTCTCTGAATGGGGGGGAT. It yields the protein CASSLNGGD. The full CDR3 sequence reads CASSLNGGDEQYF.

The table lists this clone with many counts. These gene names are mouse names. The CDR3 end falls 4 residues outside the read, so it is completed with the germline J gene. The J gene is TRBJ2-7, the V gene TRBV13-3; possible D gene TRBD2, 6 bases. CDR3 size: 15 residues. Germline CDR1 reads NNHDY; CDR2 reads SYVADS. The germline V and J ends were trimmed by 0 bases and 0 bases, with 10 bases remaining between them. Partial CDR3 DNA: TGTGCCAGCAGTGATGCTGGGGAGAGCTCCTAT. Its translation is CASSDAGESSY. The entire CDR3 protein is CASSDAGESSYEQYF.

As for this clone: Here the gene names and germline are mouse. The CDR3 is cut off 4 residues early in the read; its end comes from the germline J gene. V and J are TRBV5 and TRBJ2-1; possible D gene TRBD1, 5 bases. This CDR3 is built from 12 residues. The germline CDR1 and CDR2 sequences are LGHNA and YNLKQL (reference sequence). CDR3 sequence reads: CASSQRTSEQFF. The CDR3 DNA, read in part, is TGTGCCAGCAGCCAACGGACATCT.

This clone was counted ten times or more. The gene names here belong to mouse. The observed sequence ends 4 residues before the CDR3 terminus, with the missing tail filled in from the germline J gene. The chain uses TRBV19 and TRBJ1-1; possibly TRBD1 for D (6 bases). V was clipped by 4 bases and J by 0 bases, with 10 bases between them. The CDR3 loop spans 14 amino acids. The germline V gene has CDR1 FNHDT and CDR2 SITEND (reference sequence). The CDR3 spells CASSSGQANTEVFF. Partial CDR3 DNA: TGTGCCAGCAGTTCGGGACAAGCAAACACA. The variable domain in full, with the rest retrieved from reference TRBV19 and TRBJ1-1, is GGIITQTPKFLIGQEGQKLTLKCQQNFNHDTMYWYRQDSGKGLRLIYYSITENDLQKGDLSEGYDASREKKSSFSLTVTSAQKNEMAVFLCASSSGQANTEVFFGKGTRLTVV.

This clone is labeled medium-sized. Gene names and germline match the mouse. The missing CDR3 end, 4 residues past where the read stops, is filled in from the germline J gene. The chain employs TRBV13-1 and TRBJ1-1; possible D gene TRBD1, 5 bases. Germline V gene data show CDR1 as NSHNY and CDR2 as SYGAGN. V dropped 0 bases and J dropped 2 bases, with 8 bases sitting between them. This CDR3 contains 14 residues. The covered CDR3 bases are TGTGCCAGCAGTGATGAGACAGTTAACACA. Translated, it gives CASSDETVNT. The CDR3 reads in full as CASSDETVNTEVFF.

This clone was picked up many times. The gene symbols are mouse symbols. The CDR3 DNA, read in part, is TGTGCCAGCAGTGATGACTGGGGGAGTCAAAAC. Translating gives CASSDDWGSQN. The full CDR3 sequence reads CASSDDWGSQNTLYF. The chain combines TRBV13-3 with TRBJ2-4, with 8 positions matching TRBD2. The CDR3 end lies 4 residues beyond the end of the read and is filled in from the germline J gene. The CDR3 is made up of 15 amino acids. The germline CDR1 and CDR2 sequences are NNHDY and SYVADS. The J segment lost 0 bases and the V segment lost 0 bases, leaving 0 bases of the junction unmatched.

In regard to this clone: The germline and genes are mouse ones. Partial CDR3 DNA: TGTGCCTGGAGTCCCCAGGATAATTCGCCC. Translated: CAWSPQDNSP. The whole CDR3 reads CAWSPQDNSPLYF. The chain uses TRBV31 and TRBJ1-6; D unclear. The sequenced fragment ends 3 residues before the CDR3 boundary, so the rest is inferred from the germline J gene. TRBJ1-6 falls under the ORF class, with uncertain function. The CDR3 totals 13 residues. CDR1 and CDR2 from the germline V gene are GKSSPN and SITVG. The V and J ends lost 1 base and 5 bases respectively, with 6 bases between them.

This clone was recorded many times. Genes and germline are mouse. The read halts 4 residues ahead of the CDR3 end, with the missing end drawn from the germline J gene. The chain has TRBV13-1 and TRBJ2-1; 9 bases line up with TRBD1. From germline, CDR1 is NSHNY and CDR2 SYGAGN. The CDR3 runs to 14 residues. Trimming at V came to 3 bases and at J to 5 bases, leaving 3 bases not matched to a gene. CDR3: CASSGDREDAEQFF. The sequenced part of the CDR3 DNA is TGTGCCAGCAGTGGGGACAGGGAAGATGCT.

This clone was counted ten times or more. The listed genes are named as in mouse. The CDR3 end falls 4 residues outside the read, so it is completed with the germline J gene. V usage is TRBV14 and J usage is TRBJ2-7; 8 nucleotides agree with TRBD2. Germline loops: CDR1 SGHDT, CDR2 FRDEAV. Unmatched junction bases numbered 6, after V lost 4 bases and J lost 0 bases. The CDR3 runs 15 residues. Partial CDR3 DNA: TGTGCCAGCAGTCCGACTGGGGTGAGCTCCTAT. Its translation: CASSPTGVSSY. The whole CDR3 sequence is CASSPTGVSSYEQYF.

This clone has ten or more counts. Gene names are the mouse ones. The observed sequence ends 4 residues before the CDR3 terminus, with the missing tail filled in from the germline J gene. The chain couples TRBV13-3 to TRBJ2-7, with 13 bases fitting TRBD2. There are 16 residues in the CDR3. Losses at the gene ends were 2 bases for V and 3 bases for J; bases not matched to a gene: 5. The germline V gene encodes CDR1 NNHDY and CDR2 SYVADS. CDR3 DNA, as far as it was read: TGTGCCAGCAGTGAACCGGGACTGGGGGGGTTCTAT. It encodes CASSEPGLGGFY. The full-length CDR3 reads as CASSEPGLGGFYEQYF.

This clone was recorded a few times. The genes and germline here are from mouse. The sequence runs out 4 residues before the end of the CDR3; the remainder is reconstructed from the germline J gene. V and J are TRBV4 and TRBJ2-1; TRBD1 aligns across 9 bases. This CDR3 comprises 14 residues. Unmatched junction bases numbered 5, after V lost 5 bases and J lost 6 bases. CDR1 is LGHDT and CDR2 is YNNKQL in the germline V gene (reference sequence). CDR3 DNA, as far as it was read: TGTGCCAGCAGCATTTGGGACAGGGCTGCT. This gives the protein CASSIWDRAA. The complete CDR3 protein is CASSIWDRAAEQFF.

This clone has a handful of counts. The germline and genes are mouse ones. With the read ending 4 residues before the CDR3 end, the germline J gene is used to fill in that end. This sequence joins TRBV31 and TRBJ2-1; TRBD2 might be the D (6 bases). V dropped 1 base and J dropped 3 bases, with 10 bases sitting between them. From germline, CDR1 is GKSSPN and CDR2 SITVG. The CDR3 is 14 residues long. The covered CDR3 bases are TGTGCCTGGAGTCGCGGGGGGATCTATGCT. It translates to CAWSRGGIYA. The full-length CDR3 reads as CAWSRGGIYAEQFF.

Many counts were recorded for this clone. Genes here carry mouse names. The CDR3 end lies 4 residues beyond the end of the read and is filled in from the germline J gene. V gene TRBV13-1 combines with J gene TRBJ2-1, with 7 bases fitting TRBD1. Unmatched junction bases numbered 2, after V lost 1 base and J lost 1 base. The CDR3 runs to 15 residues. In germline, CDR1 is NSHNY, CDR2 SYGAGN. The sequenced CDR3 bases are TGTGCCAGCAGTGATTCCAGGGGGAACTATGCT. This encodes CASSDSRGNYA. The full CDR3 is CASSDSRGNYAEQFF.

Concerning this clone itself: The listed genes are named as in mouse. The read falls 4 residues short of the CDR3 end, and the missing part is taken from the germline J gene. This chain connects TRBV19 to TRBJ1-1, with 9 nucleotides matching TRBD1. There are 14 residues in the CDR3. V trimming: 4 bases; J trimming: 4 bases; junction bases outside the gene matches: 5. CDR1 is FNHDT and CDR2 is SITEND in the germline V gene (reference sequence). The CDR3 loop is CASSRDRVGTEVFF. CDR3 DNA (partial): TGTGCCAGCAGTCGGGACAGGGTGGGCACA.

In this sample, this clone turned up many times. The gene names given are mouse names. The read finishes 4 residues shy of the CDR3 end, and the germline J gene is used to complete it. The chain joins TRBV1 to TRBJ2-1; no clear D. Germline V lookup: CDR1 NSQYPW, CDR2 LRSPGD (reference sequence). The CDR3 runs to 11 residues. Trimming took off 0 bases at V and 6 bases at J, with 0 bases between the two ends. The CDR3 sequence: CTCSADAEQFF. The covered CDR3 bases are TGCACCTGCAGTGCAGATGCT.

This clone was counted many times. All gene names here are mouse names. The observed sequence ends 4 residues before the CDR3 terminus, with the missing tail filled in from the germline J gene. The chain joins TRBV12-1 to TRBJ2-5; TRBD1 might be the D (5 bases). The CDR3 has 14 residues. Trimming stripped 2 bases from V and 0 bases from J, with 8 bases between. Germline values: CDR1 SGHSN, CDR2 HYEKVE. The covered CDR3 bases are TGTGCCAGCTCTCCCGACAGAAACCAAGAC. Its translation: CASSPDRNQD. The CDR3 in full is CASSPDRNQDTQYF.

This clone appeared many times. Here the gene names and germline are mouse. Read data end 4 residues before the CDR3 end; the end is taken from the germline J gene. The chain has TRBV5 and TRBJ2-3, with 8 bases matching TRBD2. V lost 2 bases to trimming and J lost 0 bases; unmatched junction nucleotides: 4. Germline CDR1 and CDR2: LGHNA and YNLKQL (reference sequence). The length of the CDR3 is 16 residues. The sequenced part of the CDR3 DNA is TGTGCCAGCAGCCAACTGGGGGGCTCTAGTGCAGAA. Translation gives CASSQLGGSSAE. The full CDR3 protein is CASSQLGGSSAETLYF.

In its sample, this clone was seen many times. Gene labels here are mouse ones. The DNA ends 4 residues before the CDR3 does, and the rest of the CDR3 is filled in from the germline J gene. This rearrangement joins TRBV29 to TRBJ2-5; D is unresolved. V shed 5 bases and J shed 0 bases, with 9 bases lying between them. The CDR3 is 14 residues long. The germline CDR1 and CDR2 sequences are MSHET and SYDVDS. The CDR3 spells CASSPYKNQDTQYF. The sequenced part of the CDR3 DNA is TGTGCTAGCAGTCCCTACAAAAACCAAGAC.

This clone was recorded at least ten times. Genes and germline come from the mouse. The DNA ends 4 residues before the CDR3 does, and the rest of the CDR3 is filled in from the germline J gene. The chain carries TRBV14 and TRBJ2-4; D might be TRBD1 (6 bases). The ends were cut back, 3 bases at V and 2 bases at J, with 10 bases in the middle. Germline values: CDR1 SGHDT, CDR2 FRDEAV. This CDR3 comprises 14 residues. CDR3 amino acids: CASSSQGPQNTLYF. Incomplete CDR3 DNA: TGTGCCAGCAGTTCGCAGGGGCCTCAAAAC.

This clone was counted a few times. The gene names here belong to mouse. With the read ending 4 residues before the CDR3 end, the germline J gene is used to fill in that end. The chain recombines TRBV29 with TRBJ2-7; 8 bases align to TRBD1. With 6 bases clipped from V and 0 bases from J, the junction kept 7 bases outside the gene matches. The CDR3 sequence is 15 residues long. Germline CDR1 MSHET, CDR2 SYDVDS. Partial CDR3 DNA: TGTGCTAGCAGCTCAGGGGGCCCGAGCTCCTAT. It codes for CASSSGGPSSY. The whole CDR3 is CASSSGGPSSYEQYF.

This clone appeared a few times. The gene names here belong to mouse. The CDR3 end is not reached by the read, which stops 4 residues before it; the germline J gene fills it in. The V and J genes are TRBV19 and TRBJ1-2; 8 nucleotides line up with TRBD1. The V gene end was trimmed by 1 base and the J gene end by 4 bases; junction bases not matched to a gene: 0. Germline CDR1 reads FNHDT; CDR2 reads SITEND (reference sequence). The CDR3 is 13 amino acids. The CDR3 sequence: CASSIQGASDYTF. The CDR3 bases that were read are TGTGCCAGCAGTATACAGGGGGCCTCC.

This clone has at least ten counts. Germline and genes here are mouse. Read data end 4 residues before the CDR3 end; the end is taken from the germline J gene. The V gene is TRBV16, the J gene TRBJ2-3, with unresolved D. Trimming shortened V by 5 bases and J by 1 base, and 7 bases separated the two germline ends. The V gene's germline CDR1 is SGHSA and CDR2 FRNQAP. The CDR3 runs 13 residues. The CDR3 DNA, read in part, is TGTGCAAGCAGCCCTCAGGGTGCAGAA. Amino acid sequence: CASSPQGAE. Given in full, the CDR3 is CASSPQGAETLYF.

This clone is medium-sized by share. Mouse gene names apply. The CDR3 is cut off 4 residues early in the read; its end comes from the germline J gene. The V and J genes are TRBV5 and TRBJ2-1; 8 nucleotides agree with TRBD2. Germline CDR1 reads LGHNA; CDR2 reads YNLKQL (reference sequence). The trim removed 0 bases at V and 0 bases at J, leaving 7 bases unmatched. CDR3 size: 18 residues. The DNA read from the CDR3 is TGTGCCAGCAGCCAAGATCTTGGTGGGGGGGTTAACTATGCT. Translation gives CASSQDLGGGVNYA. The CDR3 reads in full as CASSQDLGGGVNYAEQFF.

This clone was detected ten times or more. Gene names and germline match the mouse. The read ends 4 residues shy of where the CDR3 ends; the end is completed using the germline J gene. The V gene is TRBV13-1, the J gene TRBJ2-1; possible D gene TRBD2, 5 bases. V gave up 0 bases and J gave up 3 bases, with 13 bases separating them. The CDR3 consists of 16 residues. Germline CDR1 NSHNY, CDR2 SYGAGN. CDR3 residues: CASSDALVPLYAEQFF. Incomplete CDR3 DNA: TGTGCCAGCAGTGATGCACTGGTACCTCTCTATGCT.